The clone carrying this TCR beta chain showed up just a few times. One end of the junction fails to match germline, which may point to a read error. These data originate in a study of T cell responses to AZD1222 COVID-19 vaccine. Only in-frame clones appear in the TCRdb table, and some are missing; sequencing was by immunoSEQ multiplex PCR. The sample has some 60,000 clones, about 83% seen once; the top ten hold around 3.5%. The CDR3 length is 11 residues. The origin of this receptor is an adult who received the AZD1222 COVID-19 vaccine. The chain joins TRBV12-3 or TRBV12-4 to TRBJ2-1, with no clear D. The sample here was peripheral blood, taken 28 days after the second AZD1222 dose. The CDR3 protein is CASSSFNEQFF. The CDR3 nucleotides read TGTGCCAGCAGTTCCTTCAATGAGCAGTTCTTC.